Here is one TCR beta chain with its context. Assay: immunoSEQ multiplex PCR; the TCRdb copy retains only in-frame clones and omits some. The sample has hundreds of thousands of clones, more than 75% seen once. The data were obtained in a study of shared T cell receptors in the human thymus. V lost 0 bases to trimming and J lost 1 base, with 13 bases between them. Germline loops: CDR1 LNHDA, CDR2 SQIVND (reference sequence). The CDR3 is made up of 16 amino acids. These same records also appear under a second study, on human thymus T cells. From that study: Having corrective surgery for congenital heart defects, healthy Finnish infants were the ones who donated. Thymic and blood repertoires seemed to favor certain V and J genes.

The sample consisted of thymocytes. This sequence originates from a boy under three years old with a congenital heart defect. The chain links TRBV19 to TRBJ2-7, with a weak D call TRBD1 (5 bases). The CDR3 protein is CASSIEWNRQSYEQYF. DNA for the CDR3: TGTGCCAGTAGTATAGAATGGAACAGGCAATCCTACGAGCAGTACTTC.